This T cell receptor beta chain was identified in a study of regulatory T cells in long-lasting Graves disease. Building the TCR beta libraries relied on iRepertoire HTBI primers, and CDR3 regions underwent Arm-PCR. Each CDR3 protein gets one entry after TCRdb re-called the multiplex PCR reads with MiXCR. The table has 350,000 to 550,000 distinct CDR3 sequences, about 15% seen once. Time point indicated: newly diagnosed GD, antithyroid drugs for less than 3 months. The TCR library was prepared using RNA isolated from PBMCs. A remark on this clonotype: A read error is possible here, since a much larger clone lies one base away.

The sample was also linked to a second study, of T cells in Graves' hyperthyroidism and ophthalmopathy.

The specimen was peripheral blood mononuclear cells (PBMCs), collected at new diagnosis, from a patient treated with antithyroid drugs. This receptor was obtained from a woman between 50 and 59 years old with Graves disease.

The CDR3 here is CASSFEATNEKLFF. The CDR3 nucleotides read TGTGCCAGCAGCTTCGAGGCAACTAATGAAAAACTGTTTTTT. This chain joins TRBV5-5 and TRBJ1-4; unclear D gene. The germline gives CDR1 SGHKS, CDR2 YYEKEE (reference sequence). Trimming shortened V by 2 bases and J by 0 bases, and 5 bases separated the two germline ends. This CDR3 contains 14 residues.